What follows is one T cell receptor beta chain and its context. Its antigen is unidentified. The CDR3 contains 16 residues. V was cut by 0 bases and J by 5 bases, with 16 bases left in between. Germline loops: CDR1 KGHSY, CDR2 FQNENV. This entry comes from a study of cytomegalovirus exposure and HLA in healthy donors. Study-wide results and limits: Later on, an analysis tied 15,000 to 20,000 TCR beta sequences to HLA alleles at 0.05 false discovery rate. Presence/absence analyses assumed roughly uniform sequencing depth across donors, which may not hold.

The study ran its PCR with 60 Vbeta and 13 Jbeta primers. The method was immunoSEQ multiplex PCR; TCRdb's version includes in-frame clones alone and lacks a portion of them. The sample yields 150,000 to 200,000 clones, around four fifths seen once. This sequence was found in a middle-aged man in good health and CMV-seropositive. The chain links TRBV16 to TRBJ1-1, with D maybe TRBD1 (5 bases). Sequenced material: PBMCs. The CDR3 DNA reads as TGTGCCAGCAGCCAATCCGAGCTAGGGGTAGGGACTGAAGCTTTCTTT. It yields the protein CASSQSELGVGTEAFF.